The present entry profiles one T cell receptor beta chain with its context. This sample is part of a study of blood T cell repertoires in COVID-19. Whole-study context: In each case, the material was cDNA or gDNA derived from T cells, B-cell-depleted T cells, or PBMCs.

The authors' processing: Amplification of reference gene primers provided the estimated nucleated cell counts. Sequenced by immunoSEQ multiplex PCR; TCRdb stores in-frame clones only, minus some. V and J calls and clone size are given by that table; D and trimming were obtained from the DNA. The profile shows about 50,000 clones, roughly 90% of them singletons. The CDR3 has 14 residues. Germline CDR1 reads LNHNV; CDR2 reads YYDKDF (reference sequence). The V end was cut by 4 bases, the J end by 1 base, with 10 bases between. The sequence was obtained from a human donor in a cohort sampled during active COVID-19. The chain has TRBV15 and TRBJ1-1, with D perhaps matching TRBD1 (5 bases). Sequenced input: peripheral blood. The CDR3 loop is CATSTDSSNTEAFF. The CDR3 bases are TGTGCCACCAGCACTGACAGCTCGAACACTGAAGCTTTCTTT.